Following are 22 T cell receptor beta chains from one sample sequenced in a study of shared clonotypes between healthy human individuals. Clones were sequenced by immunoSEQ multiplex PCR, and TCRdb holds only the in-frame ones, with some missing. This table has nearly 1,000,000 clones, more than 75% appearing once. Specimen: memory CD4+ T cells sorted from blood. Subset meaning: CD45RA-negative fraction. These receptors all stem from a man between 18 and 35 years old in good health.

This chain uses TRBV7-2 with TRBJ2-2; D unclear. The CDR3 runs 12 residues. Trimming removed 2 bases from V and 6 bases from J, with 4 bases in between. The germline CDR1 and CDR2 sequences are SGHTA and FQGNSA. This chain's CDR3 is CASSLRSGELFF. CDR3 bases: TGTGCCAGCAGCTTACGGTCCGGGGAGCTGTTTTTT. The variable domain in full, with the rest retrieved from reference TRBV7-2 and TRBJ2-2, is GAGVSQSPSNKVTEKGKDVELRCDPISGHTALYWYRQSLGQGLEFLIYFQGNSAPDKSGLPSDRFSAERTGGSVSTLTIQRTQQEDSAVYLCASSLRSGELFFGEGSRLTVL.

The CDR3 is CASSLNAMDREQYF. CDR3 in DNA: TGTGCCAGCTCACTAAACGCGATGGACCGCGAGCAGTACTTC. This sequence joins TRBV18 and TRBJ2-7; D gene ambiguous. CDR1 is KGHSH, CDR2 LQKENI, per germline. This CDR3 contains 14 residues. Trimming stripped 4 bases from V and 6 bases from J, with 16 bases between.

This chain joins TRBV5-1 and TRBJ2-6; TRBD2 matches at 10 bases. CDR1 and CDR2 from the germline V gene are SGHRS and YFSETQ. The CDR3 length is 18 residues. V dropped 0 bases and J dropped 0; count of bases not matched to a gene: 3. The CDR3 spells CASSLGTSGYSGANVLTF. CDR3 DNA: TGCGCCAGCAGCTTGGGGACTAGCGGATACTCTGGGGCCAACGTCCTGACTTTC. Supplemented by reference TRBV5-1 and TRBJ2-6, the full variable domain reads KAGVTQTPRYLIKTRGQQVTLSCSPISGHRSVSWYQQTPGQGLQFLFEYFSETQRNKGNFPGRFSGRQFSNSRSEMNVSTLELGDSALYLCASSLGTSGYSGANVLTFGAGSRLTVL.

The rearrangement links TRBV5-1 to TRBJ2-7, with D possibly being TRBD1 (6 bases). The germline V gene has CDR1 SGHRS and CDR2 YFSETQ. The length of the CDR3 is 14 residues. V lost 3 bases and J 7 bases, leaving 17 bases between the germline ends. The CDR3 sequence is CASSWHGGIGEQYF. CDR3 bases: TGCGCCAGCAGCTGGCATGGGGGCATAGGGGAGCAGTACTTC.

The chain uses TRBV18 and TRBJ1-2; 7 nucleotides agree with TRBD1. The germline V gene encodes CDR1 KGHSH and CDR2 LQKENI. The V and J ends lost 0 bases and 7 bases, in that order; junction bases with no gene match: 2. This CDR3 region has 13 residues. The CDR3 loop is CASSPPTGIGYTF. In nucleotides, the CDR3 is TGTGCCAGCTCACCACCGACAGGGATTGGCTACACCTTC.

As concerns this clone: This sequence may be a read error, since a much larger clone differs from it by one base. The rearrangement uses TRBV7-2 and TRBJ1-3; D ambiguous. Germline CDR1 and CDR2: SGHTA and FQGNSA. With 1 base removed from V and 4 bases from J, the gap between germline ends came to 2 bases. The length of the CDR3 is 12 residues. CDR3: CASSLDGNTIYF. The DNA of the CDR3 is TGTGCCAGCAGCTTAGACGGAAACACCATATATTTT.

The chain employs TRBV18 and TRBJ2-7; D not certain. Trimming left V 3 bases short and J 5 bases short, with 11 bases between. Germline lookup yields CDR1 KGHSH and CDR2 LQKENI. The CDR3 covers 13 residues. The CDR3 spells CASSPRANDEQYF. CDR3 DNA sequence: TGTGCCAGCTCACCCCGGGCGAATGACGAGCAGTACTTC.

The chain uses TRBV2 and TRBJ2-5, with D perhaps TRBD2 (6 bases). The length of the CDR3 is 17 residues. CDR1 and CDR2 (germline): SNHLY, FYNNEI. V was trimmed by 0 bases and J by 2 bases, leaving 16 bases between them. The CDR3 bases are TGTGCCAGCAGTGAAGCGCTCGTTTCCGGGGGACAAGAGACCCAGTACTTC. It encodes CASSEALVSGGQETQYF.

The J gene is TRBJ2-3, the V gene TRBV5-1; D ambiguous. The V end lost 4 bases, the J end lost 3 bases, and 12 bases lay between the germline ends. The CDR3 covers 14 residues. Germline lookup yields CDR1 SGHRS and CDR2 YFSETQ. CDR3 in DNA: TGCGCCAGCAGCCGACTCGGGTTGACAGATACGCAGTATTTT. Its translation: CASSRLGLTDTQYF.

This clone occurred a few times. The chain joins TRBV27 to TRBJ1-6, with a possible D match to TRBD1 (5 bases). From germline, CDR1 is MNHEY and CDR2 SMNVEV (reference sequence). The CDR3 consists of 15 residues. V shed 0 bases and J shed 5 bases, with 8 bases lying between them. The CDR3 is CASSLSAGNNSPLHF. The DNA for the CDR3 is TGTGCCAGCAGTTTATCAGCAGGGAATAATTCACCCCTCCACTTT.

The V call is TRBV28, the J call TRBJ2-1, with D maybe TRBD2 (6 bases). Germline CDR1 reads MDHEN; CDR2 reads SYDVKM. The V and J ends lost 3 bases and 5 bases respectively, with 11 bases between them. The CDR3 is 14 residues long. CDR3 sequence (DNA): TGTGCCAGCAGTTTTCACGGGGGAAACAATGAGCAGTTCTTC. Residues: CASSFHGGNNEQFF.

This clone was counted only a few times. Distinct nucleotide sequences in the sample also encode this CDR3. V usage is TRBV19 and J usage is TRBJ1-2; D remains unclear. The germline V gene encodes CDR1 LNHDA and CDR2 SQIVND (reference sequence). Trimming stripped 0 bases from V and 4 bases from J, with 9 bases between. The CDR3 covers 14 residues. CDR3 coding DNA: TGTGCCAGTAGTATAGACCCCAGTTTCTATGGCTACACCTTC. It translates to CASSIDPSFYGYTF.

This clone was picked up many times. The genes are TRBV7-8 and TRBJ2-7; 9 bases align to TRBD2. The CDR3 has 17 amino acids. The junction had 16 bases not matched to a gene; V was cut back by 5 bases and J by 5 bases. CDR1 and CDR2 (germline): SGHVS, FQNEAQ. In nucleotides, the CDR3 is TGTGCCAGCAGCCAGGGGGTAGCGGGAGAGGTTTTCCACGAGCAGTACTTC. It encodes CASSQGVAGEVFHEQYF.

This chain uses TRBV2 with TRBJ2-5, with 8 bases aligning to TRBD2. The V segment lost 4 bases and the J segment 5 bases; nucleotides outside the gene matches: 6. Germline V lookup: CDR1 SNHLY, CDR2 FYNNEI. The CDR3 consists of 14 residues. CDR3 in amino acids: CASSAGRALETQYF. The CDR3 DNA reads TGTGCCAGCAGTGCCGGGAGGGCCCTGGAGACCCAGTACTTC.

Details on this clone: This CDR3 is also generated by other DNA sequences in the sample. This rearrangement joins TRBV11-2 to TRBJ2-5; the D is unclear. Germline lookup yields CDR1 SGHAT and CDR2 FQNNGV. The CDR3 covers 13 residues. The V end lost 1 base, the J end lost 2 bases, and 5 bases lay between the germline ends. As DNA, the CDR3 is TGTGCCAGCAGCTTAGGTCCGCAAGAGACCCAGTACTTC. Protein sequence: CASSLGPQETQYF.

The rearrangement joins TRBV2 to TRBJ2-5; perhaps TRBD1 as D (5 bases). This CDR3 contains 12 residues. The germline V and J ends were trimmed by 5 bases and 4 bases, with 8 bases remaining between them. Germline-derived CDR1 and CDR2 are SNHLY and FYNNEI. CDR3 bases: TGTGCCAGCAGTTATGACAGAGAGACCCAGTACTTC. Its protein is CASSYDRETQYF.

J is TRBJ2-1 and V is TRBV5-6; 9 bases agree with TRBD2. This CDR3 comprises 12 residues. With 2 bases clipped from V and 14 bases from J, the junction kept 5 bases outside the gene matches. Looked up from germline, CDR1 is SGHDT and CDR2 is YYEEEE. The CDR3 nucleotides are TGTGCCAGCAGCTTTGGGGTAGCGGGAGAGTTCTTC. It translates to CASSFGVAGEFF.

In its sample, this clone was seen a few times. The gene calls are TRBV9 and TRBJ2-1; 8 bases line up with TRBD1. Germline V gene lookup returns CDR1 SGDLS and CDR2 YYNGEE. The CDR3 totals 15 residues. V was pared by 0 bases and J by 4 bases, with 3 bases of the junction left unmatched. The CDR3 nucleotides read TGTGCCAGCAGCGTAGACAGGGGGACTTACAATGAGCAGTTCTTC. Translation: CASSVDRGTYNEQFF.

The rearrangement uses TRBV19 and TRBJ1-1, with 8 bases fitting TRBD1. CDR3 size: 15 residues. The germline V gene has CDR1 LNHDA and CDR2 SQIVND (reference sequence). The J segment lost 11 bases and the V segment lost 1 base, leaving 12 bases of the junction unmatched. The CDR3 protein is CASSIGGRGRGTAFF. The CDR3 DNA reads as TGTGCCAGTAGTATAGGAGGCAGGGGGCGAGGCACGGCTTTCTTT.

This chain uses TRBV11-2 with TRBJ2-3; 8 bases fit TRBD1. CDR3 size: 14 residues. Germline V gene lookup returns CDR1 SGHAT and CDR2 FQNNGV. V shed 5 bases, J shed 7 bases, and the junction held 8 bases outside the gene matches. The CDR3 spells CASSLGTGPYTQYF. In nucleotides, the CDR3 is TGTGCCAGCAGCCTTGGGACAGGTCCTTATACGCAGTATTTT. Variable domain in full (rest from reference TRBV11-2 and TRBJ2-3): EAGVAQSPRYKIIEKRQSVAFWCNPISGHATLYWYQQILGQGPKLLIQFQNNGVVDDSQLPKDRFSAERLKGVDSTLKIQPAKLEDSAVYLCASSLGTGPYTQYFGPGTRLTVL.

V and J are TRBV5-4 and TRBJ2-5; 7 positions agree with TRBD1. The CDR3 covers 17 residues. In germline, CDR1 is SGHNT, CDR2 YYREEE (reference sequence). V lost 5 bases, J lost 0 bases, and 13 bases stayed unmatched. CDR3 in DNA: TGTGCCAGCAGTAACCGGGACAGCAACTTGTACCAAGAGACCCAGTACTTC. This encodes CASSNRDSNLYQETQYF.

This clone has at least ten counts. The chain is built from TRBV14 and TRBJ2-7; TRBD1 aligns across 11 bases. V was pared by 5 bases and J by 5 bases, with 8 bases of the junction left unmatched. In germline, CDR1 is SGHDN, CDR2 FVKESK. The CDR3 extends over 15 amino acids. The CDR3 is CASSYQGQGGNEQYF. CDR3 bases: TGTGCCAGCAGCTACCAGGGACAGGGGGGCAACGAGCAGTACTTC. Combining the CDR3 with reference TRBV14 and TRBJ2-7 gives the whole variable domain EAGVTQFPSHSVIEKGQTVTLRCDPISGHDNLYWYRRVMGKEIKFLLHFVKESKQDESGMPNNRFLAERTGGTYSTLKVQPAELEDSGVYFCASSYQGQGGNEQYFGPGTRLTVT.